This passage covers 28 T cell receptor beta chains from one sample sequenced in a study of T cell repertoires in cytomegalovirus infection. These receptors are not linked to any known antigen. TCRdb passed the reads through MiXCR, listing each CDR3 protein once. Among a few hundred thousand distinct CDR3 sequences listed, roughly 46% were seen once. The sample in question was cultured PBMCs, obtained from culture after CMV antigen stimulation. Receptors originate from a human donor in good health (CMV status not recorded). Some clones in this sample may be carry-over from other donors' samples.

This clonotype was detected once. This sequence joins TRBV12-3 or TRBV12-4 and TRBJ1-1, with unresolved D. Trimming shortened V by 2 bases and J by 1 base, and 5 bases separated the two germline ends. The CDR3 spans 13 residues. In DNA, the CDR3 is TGTGCCAGCAGTTTAAATACGAACACTGAAGCTTTCTTT. Its translation is CASSLNTNTEAFF.

V and J are TRBV12-5 and TRBJ2-1; 10 positions agree with TRBD2. V was clipped by 5 bases and J by 4 bases; unmatched bases: 5. CDR3 size: 15 residues. Per germline, CDR1 LGHNT and CDR2 FRNRAP. The CDR3 loop reads CASGVLAGGYNEQFF. CDR3 coding DNA: TGTGCTAGTGGTGTATTAGCGGGAGGTTACAATGAGCAGTTCTTC.

This clonotype turned up a few times. The chain is built from TRBV20-1 and TRBJ2-1; 7 nucleotides agree with TRBD2. Germline V gene sequence: CDR1 DFQATT, CDR2 SNEGSKA (reference sequence). The CDR3 is 15 residues long. V shed 0 bases, J shed 2 bases, and the junction held 4 bases outside the gene matches. CDR3 bases: TGCAGTGCTAGAGATACAGGACTAGCCTACAATGAGCAGTTCTTC. Amino acid sequence: CSARDTGLAYNEQFF.

The sample holds a few counts of this clonotype. V and J are TRBV11-2 and TRBJ2-5; D is unresolved. CDR3 length: 14 residues. CDR1 is SGHAT and CDR2 is FQNNGV in the germline V gene. The ends were cut back, 2 bases at V and 4 bases at J, with 11 bases in the middle. For the CDR3, the DNA is TGTGCCAGCAGCTTATGGAGTATGGTAGAGACCCAGTACTTC. It specifies CASSLWSMVETQYF. Based on the CDR3 plus reference TRBV11-2 and TRBJ2-5, the full variable domain is EAGVAQSPRYKIIEKRQSVAFWCNPISGHATLYWYQQILGQGPKLLIQFQNNGVVDDSQLPKDRFSAERLKGVDSTLKIQPAKLEDSAVYLCASSLWSMVETQYFGPGTRLLVL.

This chain uses TRBV27 with TRBJ2-1; 11 bases are shared with TRBD1. Germline trimming cut 5 bases from V and 8 bases from J; bases unmatched to any gene: 5. Germline V CDR1 and CDR2: MNHEY, SMNVEV (reference sequence). The CDR3 contains 14 residues. The CDR3 here is CASSPGQGAHEQFF. The CDR3 nucleotides are TGTGCCAGCAGTCCCGGACAGGGGGCCCATGAGCAGTTCTTC.

The chain uses TRBV15 and TRBJ1-5, with D tentatively TRBD1 (5 bases). V was trimmed by 5 bases and J by 6 bases, leaving 14 bases between them. This CDR3 region has 14 residues. Germline V gives CDR1 LNHNV, CDR2 YYDKDF (reference sequence). CDR3 coding DNA: TGTGCCACCAGCGCTGGGTTTCAGGGTCAGCCCCAGCATTTT. This translates into CATSAGFQGQPQHF. The full variable domain, completed using reference TRBV15 and TRBJ1-5, is DAMVIQNPRYQVTQFGKPVTLSCSQTLNHNVMYWYQQKSSQAPKLLFHYYDKDFNNEADTPDNFQSRRPNTSFCFLDIRSPGLGDTAMYLCATSAGFQGQPQHFGDGTRLSIL.

The chain links TRBV20-1 to TRBJ1-1, with 8 bases matching TRBD1. After removal of 4 bases from V and 3 bases from J, the junction contained 1 base not matched to a gene. CDR1 is DFQATT and CDR2 is SNEGSKA in the germline V gene (reference sequence). The CDR3 contains 12 residues. The CDR3 loop is CSAKQGDTEAFF. CDR3 in DNA: TGCAGTGCTAAACAGGGGGACACTGAAGCTTTCTTT.

The V call is TRBV9, the J call TRBJ2-1, with D possibly matching TRBD1 (5 bases). The V end was cut by 3 bases, the J end by 0 bases, with 13 bases between. The CDR3 contains 16 residues. Germline CDR1 is SGDLS and CDR2 is YYNGEE. The CDR3 loop reads CASSGAGQSSYNEQFF. For the CDR3, the DNA is TGTGCCAGCAGCGGGGCAGGGCAAAGCTCCTACAATGAGCAGTTCTTC.

This chain uses TRBV19 with TRBJ2-3; weak D call: TRBD2 (7 bases). The V gene lost 6 bases and the J gene lost 2 bases, with 12 bases spanning the gap. The CDR3 is 14 amino acids. From germline, CDR1 is LNHDA and CDR2 SQIVND (reference sequence). The CDR3, as DNA: TGTGCCAGTAGCATGGGGGGGCACACAGATACGCAGTATTTT. Protein sequence: CASSMGGHTDTQYF.

CDR3 sequence: CATSRVYGQGYSGELFF. CDR3 DNA sequence: TGTGCCACCAGCAGAGTTTATGGTCAGGGGTATTCGGGGGAGCTGTTTTTT. V and J are TRBV15 and TRBJ2-2; D is perhaps TRBD1 (6 bases). Germline lookup yields CDR1 LNHNV and CDR2 YYDKDF (reference sequence). The germline V and J ends were trimmed by 1 base and 8 bases, with 20 bases remaining between them. The CDR3 has 17 residues.

This clonotype was seen only a few times. The chain uses TRBV7-2 and TRBJ2-2; TRBD1 or TRBD2 may be the D gene (5 bases each). CDR3 length equals 15 residues. Trimming stripped 3 bases from V and 8 bases from J, with 16 bases between. The V gene's germline CDR1 is SGHTA and CDR2 FQGNSA. CDR3 coding DNA: TGTGCCAGCAGCTTGAGGGACCCCCTTGTGGGGGAGCTGTTTTTT. Encoded protein: CASSLRDPLVGELFF.

This clonotype was seen once. This sequence joins TRBV19 and TRBJ1-5; tentative D call: TRBD1 (6 bases). CDR3 size: 15 residues. V lost 7 bases to trimming and J lost 1 base, with 14 bases between them. The germline CDR1 and CDR2 sequences are LNHDA and SQIVND (reference sequence). The CDR3 nucleotides are TGTGCCAGTAATAAACAGGGACAAAGCAATCAGCCCCAGCATTTT. It specifies CASNKQGQSNQPQHF.

This clonotype was seen more than once but under ten times. The chain recombines TRBV7-2 with TRBJ2-2; D might be TRBD1 or TRBD2, each matching 6 bases. This CDR3 spans 16 amino acids. CDR1 is SGHTA and CDR2 is FQGNSA in the germline V gene. The germline V and J ends were trimmed by 4 bases and 5 bases, with 17 bases remaining between them. CDR3 residues: CASSSHAGQLTGELFF. The CDR3 DNA sequence: TGTGCCAGCAGCTCCCACGCGGGACAATTAACCGGGGAGCTGTTTTTT.

This rearrangement joins TRBV7-2 to TRBJ2-3; TRBD1 or TRBD2 may be the D gene (5 bases each). Trimming pared 5 bases from V and 5 bases from J, leaving 20 bases between. Germline loops: CDR1 SGHTA, CDR2 FQGNSA. CDR3 length: 16 residues. The CDR3 region is CASSRAWDHAGDTQYF. The CDR3 bases are TGTGCCAGCAGCCGCGCCTGGGACCACGCAGGAGATACGCAGTATTTT.

This clonotype has a handful of counts. The V and J genes are TRBV7-2 and TRBJ1-2; D is perhaps TRBD1 (5 bases). Trimming shortened V by 1 base and J by 7 bases, and 19 bases separated the two germline ends. This CDR3 region has 16 residues. The germline CDR1 and CDR2 sequences are SGHTA and FQGNSA. The CDR3 bases are TGTGCCAGCAGCTTAGGGTTGGGACCAGTTGTAGGTGGCTACACCTTC. It codes for CASSLGLGPVVGGYTF.

In its sample, this clonotype was seen a few times. This CDR3 is CASSLAVAGGSTDTQYF. The CDR3 DNA reads TGTGCCAGCAGTTTAGCAGTAGCGGGGGGATCCACAGATACGCAGTATTTT. The chain is built from TRBV12-3 or TRBV12-4 and TRBJ2-3; 10 bases agree with TRBD2. The CDR3 loop spans 17 amino acids. Trimming cost V 0 bases and J 2 bases; bases outside gene matches: 5.

The sample holds a few counts of this clonotype. The V gene is TRBV6-6, the J gene TRBJ2-7; D not resolved. V lost 5 bases, J lost 0 bases, and 14 bases lay in between. Germline CDR1 and CDR2: MNHNY and SVGAGI (reference sequence). The CDR3 covers 15 residues. The CDR3 DNA reads TGTGCCAGCAGTCGATACAACCCGAGCTCCTACGAGCAGTACTTC. Translating gives CASSRYNPSSYEQYF.

This clonotype was observed at least ten times. V gene TRBV7-6 combines with J gene TRBJ2-5; D is perhaps TRBD2 (6 bases). The CDR3 loop spans 15 amino acids. CDR1 SGHVS and CDR2 FNYEAQ come from the germline V gene. The V gene lost 3 bases and the J gene lost 2 bases, with 13 bases spanning the gap. As DNA, the CDR3 is TGTGCCAGCAGCTTGGGGTTAGCGGTACAAGAGACCCAGTACTTC. Protein sequence: CASSLGLAVQETQYF.

The V call is TRBV11-2, the J call TRBJ2-2; D is ambiguous. Germline CDR1 is SGHAT and CDR2 is FQNNGV. V lost 0 bases to trimming and J lost 9 bases, with 8 bases between them. The CDR3 is 13 amino acids. The CDR3 bases are TGTGCCAGCAGCTTAGAACCCGCCAGGGAGCTGTTTTTT. Translated: CASSLEPARELFF. The variable domain in full, completed from reference TRBV11-2 and TRBJ2-2, reads EAGVAQSPRYKIIEKRQSVAFWCNPISGHATLYWYQQILGQGPKLLIQFQNNGVVDDSQLPKDRFSAERLKGVDSTLKIQPAKLEDSAVYLCASSLEPARELFFGEGSRLTVL.

J is TRBJ1-4 and V is TRBV7-6, with TRBD1 identical over 9 bases. Trimming at V came to 5 bases and at J to 8 bases, leaving 9 bases not matched to a gene. There are 15 residues in the CDR3. Germline V gene sequence: CDR1 SGHVS, CDR2 FNYEAQ. The CDR3 DNA sequence: TGTGCCAGCAGCATTTACAGGGACAGGGTAGAAAAACTGTTTTTT. This sequence encodes CASSIYRDRVEKLFF.

The chain recombines TRBV11-3 with TRBJ2-3; D remains ambiguous. V lost 2 bases to trimming and J lost 6 bases, with 9 bases between them. This CDR3 region has 13 residues. Germline CDR1 and CDR2: SGHNT and YENEEA. This chain's CDR3 is CASSLRSFDTQYF. In DNA form, the CDR3 reads TGTGCCAGCAGCTTAAGGTCCTTCGATACGCAGTATTTT.

The CDR3 sequence is CASSEGGGGSQPQHF. The CDR3 nucleotides read TGTGCCAGCAGCGAGGGAGGTGGGGGGAGTCAGCCCCAGCATTTT. V is TRBV6-6 and J is TRBJ1-5; a weak D match, TRBD1 (5 bases). Trimming cost V 6 bases and J 6 bases, with 18 bases left between them. Per the germline V gene, CDR1 is MNHNY and CDR2 is SVGAGI (reference sequence). The CDR3 contains 15 residues.

The chain combines TRBV10-3 with TRBJ1-2; a possible D gene is TRBD1 (5 bases). CDR3 size: 11 residues. The V end was cut by 11 bases, the J end by 4 bases, with 11 bases between. Germline-derived CDR1 and CDR2 are ENHRY and SYGVKD. The CDR3, as DNA: TGTGCCTCCCGGGACGGCTATGGCTACACCTTC. Translating it yields CASRDGYGYTF.

The V gene is TRBV6-2 or TRBV6-3, the J gene TRBJ2-3; D remains ambiguous. Per germline, CDR1 MNHEY and CDR2 SVGEGT. This CDR3 contains 12 residues. Trimming took 7 bases from V and 4 from J, leaving 9 bases between them. CDR3 loop: CASTKRPDTQYF. In DNA, the CDR3 is TGTGCCAGCACCAAGAGGCCAGATACGCAGTATTTT.

The sample holds a few counts of this clonotype. The chain has TRBV7-2 and TRBJ2-2; 8 bases match TRBD1. Germline assignment: CDR1 SGHTA and CDR2 FQGNSA. This CDR3 has 15 amino acids. V trimming: 5 bases; J trimming: 6 bases; junction bases outside the gene matches: 8. The DNA of the CDR3 is TGTGCCAGCAGCCCAGGGGGCATCGGAGCCGGGGAGCTGTTTTTT. Protein product: CASSPGGIGAGELFF.

There are a few counts of this clonotype. This rearrangement joins TRBV6-1 to TRBJ2-3, with D possibly TRBD1 on 6 matching bases. The ends were cut back, 8 bases at V and 0 bases at J, with 18 bases in the middle. CDR3 length equals 16 residues. Germline lookup yields CDR1 MNHNS and CDR2 SASEGT. Here the CDR3 reads CASLKGPTGSTDTQYF. CDR3 DNA sequence: TGTGCCAGCCTCAAGGGTCCGACAGGAAGCACAGATACGCAGTATTTT.

This clonotype was counted a few times. The V call is TRBV7-9, the J call TRBJ2-1, with TRBD2 matching over 7 bases. Germline loops: CDR1 SEHNR, CDR2 FQNEAQ (reference sequence). There are 15 residues in the CDR3. V dropped 4 bases and J dropped 7; count of bases not matched to a gene: 10. The CDR3 is CASSSRLADPNEQFF. In DNA form, the CDR3 reads TGTGCCAGCAGCTCCCGGCTAGCGGACCCTAATGAGCAGTTCTTC.

This clonotype was picked up many times. The chain combines TRBV12-3 or TRBV12-4 with TRBJ1-3; D perhaps matches TRBD1 (5 bases). Trimming removed 6 bases at V and 0 bases at J, with 18 bases between. The CDR3 extends over 17 amino acids. The CDR3 sequence is CASSPPQTVLSGNTIYF. Here the CDR3 DNA reads TGTGCCAGCAGCCCCCCCCAGACAGTCCTCTCTGGAAACACCATATATTTT.